This TCR beta chain was sequenced in a study of identical twins. TCRdb re-called the 5' RACE reads through MiXCR, storing one row per CDR3 protein. This table has some 440,000 distinct CDR3 sequences, roughly 26% appearing once. Findings of the study overall: Conclusions were based on cross-sectional statistical analysis, without following the same donors. Cord blood beta clonotypes that were abundant carried fewer insertions, and memory repertoires showed no such trend.

On this clonotype: Its antigen is unidentified.

The V end lost 6 bases, the J end lost 1 base, and 15 bases lay between the germline ends. Germline-derived CDR1 and CDR2 are DFQATT and SNEGSKA (reference sequence). The CDR3 is made up of 14 amino acids. Every one of the donors was a healthy Caucasian. These same records also appear under a second study, on T cells expressing NK-cell markers.

This chain uses TRBV20-1 with TRBJ2-5; D ambiguous. Source material: CD4+ T cells sorted from blood. The receptor's source is a woman between 18 and 29 years old in good health. The CDR3 is CSARRGPIQETQYF. DNA for the CDR3: TGCAGTGCAAGGAGAGGACCAATCCAAGAGACCCAGTACTTC.